This entry lists 11 T cell receptor beta chains sequenced from one sample in a study of CXCR3-negative and CXCR3-positive naive CD8 T cells. Broader study findings: Naive CXCR3-positive cells had TRB CDR3s more hydrophobic than those of CXCR3-negative naive cells.

Through 5' RACE with UMI labels, the TRB cDNA libraries were prepared. With the 5' RACE reads reprocessed, TCRdb shows one record per CDR3 protein and no DNA. The repertoire table contains some 130,000 distinct CDR3 sequences. For these receptors, no antigen is known. The sequenced material came from naive CXCR3+ CD8+ T cells from blood. The subset here: CD45RO-CCR7+CD27+CD95- naive CD8+ T cells expressing CXCR3 (TNR3+). The receptors were sampled from a human donor in good health. Some clones in this sample may be carry-over from other donors' samples.

This chain links TRBV28 with TRBJ2-2; TCRdb designates TRBD2, a call that cannot be tested without DNA. The CDR3 length is 15 residues. Per the germline V gene, CDR1 is MDHEN and CDR2 is SYDVKM. The CDR3 spells CASSLPGLNTGELFF.

The chain has TRBV25-1 and TRBJ2-7; TCRdb designates TRBD1, a call that cannot be tested without DNA. The CDR3 is made up of 21 amino acids. The germline V gene has CDR1 MGHDK and CDR2 SYGVNS. This chain's CDR3 is CASSEGPPRRAGYSISYEQYF.

V is TRBV29-1 and J is TRBJ2-1; TCRdb outputs TRBD1, but without DNA this stays unchecked. Per germline, CDR1 SQVTM and CDR2 ANQGSEA. The CDR3 totals 13 residues. CDR3 loop: CSVHPGGYNEQFF.

The V and J genes are TRBV18 and TRBJ1-2; TCRdb picks TRBD1, but there is no DNA to check that call. This CDR3 is built from 17 residues. Germline lookup yields CDR1 KGHSH and CDR2 LQKENI. CDR3 region: CASSPVGQGDRDHGYTF.

The rearrangement joins TRBV28 to TRBJ2-2; the D call from TCRdb, TRBD1, cannot be confirmed without DNA. The CDR3 is 14 residues long. Per germline, CDR1 MDHEN and CDR2 SYDVKM. The CDR3 loop reads CASRDSDSTGELFF.

The chain carries TRBV7-8 and TRBJ2-1; TCRdb's D call, TRBD1, is unchecked because there is no DNA. The CDR3 consists of 15 residues. The germline V gene encodes CDR1 SGHVS and CDR2 FQNEAQ. The CDR3 sequence: CASSLVDGGFNEQFF.

The chain carries TRBV9 and TRBJ2-7. Germline-derived CDR1 and CDR2 are SGDLS and YYNGEE. CDR3 length: 15 residues. The CDR3 spells CASSVAVTGLYEQYF.

This chain links TRBV29-1 with TRBJ1-1; the TCRdb call, TRBD1, lacks DNA for checking. Per germline, CDR1 SQVTM and CDR2 ANQGSEA. This CDR3 contains 13 residues. The CDR3 loop is CSVVDRLNTEAFF.

The chain joins TRBV7-9 to TRBJ1-2; without DNA, the TCRdb call of TRBD1 cannot be checked. The CDR3 has 15 residues. From germline, CDR1 is SEHNR and CDR2 FQNEAQ (reference sequence). The CDR3 region is CASSLAGTAYYGYTF.

V and J are TRBV4-1 and TRBJ1-1; TCRdb designates TRBD1, a call that cannot be tested without DNA. Germline V gene sequence: CDR1 MGHRA, CDR2 YSYEKL. The CDR3 loop spans 13 amino acids. CDR3 region: CASSQDRQGEAFF.

The gene calls are TRBV9 and TRBJ2-7; the D call of TRBD2 rests on TCRdb alone, since no DNA is present to check it. CDR1 is SGDLS, CDR2 YYNGEE, per germline. The CDR3 covers 15 residues. The CDR3 protein is CASSVSPHTIYEQYF. The variable domain in full, with the rest retrieved from reference TRBV9 and TRBJ2-7, is DSGVTQTPKHLITATGQRVTLRCSPRSGDLSVYWYQQSLDQGLQFLIQYYNGEERAKGNILERFSAQQFPDLHSELNLSSLELGDSALYFCASSVSPHTIYEQYFGPGTRLTVT.